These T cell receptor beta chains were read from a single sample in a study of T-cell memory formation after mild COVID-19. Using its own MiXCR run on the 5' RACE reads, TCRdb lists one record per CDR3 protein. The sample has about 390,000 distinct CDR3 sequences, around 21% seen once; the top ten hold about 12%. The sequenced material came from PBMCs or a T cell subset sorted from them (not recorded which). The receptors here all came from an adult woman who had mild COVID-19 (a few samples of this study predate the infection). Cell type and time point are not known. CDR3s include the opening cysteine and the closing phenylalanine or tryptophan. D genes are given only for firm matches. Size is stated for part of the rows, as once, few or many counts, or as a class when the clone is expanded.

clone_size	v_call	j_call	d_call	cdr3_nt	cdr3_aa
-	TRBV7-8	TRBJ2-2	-	TGTGCCAGTTCTTTGCGCCGAGGCACCGGGGAGCTGTTTTTT	CASSLRRGTGELFF
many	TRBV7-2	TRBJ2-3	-	TGTGCCAGCAGCTTACAGGCCAGCACAGATACGCAGTATTTT	CASSLQASTDTQYF
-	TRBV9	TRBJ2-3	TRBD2	TGTGCCAGCAGCGTAGTGGCGGGAGGAGCAGATACGCAGTATTTT	CASSVVAGGADTQYF
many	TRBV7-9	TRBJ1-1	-	TGTGCCAGCAGCCCACGTAGAGTAGCTTTCTTT	CASSPRRVAFF
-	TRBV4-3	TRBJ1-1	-	TGCGCCAGCAGCCAAGGGCCAGGGGTGGGCACTGAAGCTTTCTTT	CASSQGPGVGTEAFF
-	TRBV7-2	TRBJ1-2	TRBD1	TGTGCCAGCAGCTTAGCGACAGGGGTTTATGGCTACACCTTC	CASSLATGVYGYTF
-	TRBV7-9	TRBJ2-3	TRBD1	TGTGCCAGCACCCACGGGACAGGGAGCACAGATACGCAGTATTTT	CASTHGTGSTDTQYF
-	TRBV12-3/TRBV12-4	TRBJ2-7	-	TGTGCCAGCAGTTTAGCTGCTTACTACGAGCAGTACTTC	CASSLAAYYEQYF
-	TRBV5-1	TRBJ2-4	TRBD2	TGCGCCAGCAGCTTGGCGGGCTTAAGCGGGAGCGTCGGGTCGCCAGCCAAAAACATTCAGTACTTC	CASSLAGLSGSVGSPAKNIQYF
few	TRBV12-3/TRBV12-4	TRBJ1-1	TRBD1	TGTGCCAGCAACATACAGGGGCGTCTGAACACTGAAGCTTTCTTT	CASNIQGRLNTEAFF
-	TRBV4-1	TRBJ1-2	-	TGCGCCAGCAGCCGACCCGGTAGGGGATCTTATGGCTACACCTTC	CASSRPGRGSYGYTF
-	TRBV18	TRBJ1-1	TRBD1	TGTGCCAGCTCCACCGACAGGGGTGGTACTGAAGCTTTCTTT	CASSTDRGGTEAFF
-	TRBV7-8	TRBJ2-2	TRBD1	TGTGCCAGCAGCTCACCCGGGACAGGGGCCATCGACCCGGACACCGGGGAGCTGTTTTTT	CASSSPGTGAIDPDTGELFF
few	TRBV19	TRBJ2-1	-	TGTGCCAGTAGACCCGGGCAAAGCTCCTACAATGAGCAGTTCTTC	CASRPGQSSYNEQFF
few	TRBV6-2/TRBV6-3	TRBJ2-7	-	TGTGCCAGCACCTCTCAAAAGGATGGGTCTTACGAGCAGTACTTC	CASTSQKDGSYEQYF
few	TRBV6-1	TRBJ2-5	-	TGTGCCAGCAGTGAAGGGACACTACAAGAGACCCAGTACTTC	CASSEGTLQETQYF
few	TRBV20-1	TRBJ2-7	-	TGCAGTGCTAGAGATGTGGACTCCCCCTACGAGCAGTACTTC	CSARDVDSPYEQYF
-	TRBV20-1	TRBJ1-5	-	TGCAGTGCTATGGACAGTCGGAGGTTGGTAAATCAGCCCCAGCATTTT	CSAMDSRRLVNQPQHF
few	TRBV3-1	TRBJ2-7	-	TGTGCCAGCAGCCAAGTTGGGTACGAGCAGTACTTC	CASSQVGYEQYF
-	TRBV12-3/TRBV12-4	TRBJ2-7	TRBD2	TGTGCCAGCAGTTCCCGGACTAGCGGGACCTACGAGCAGTACTTC	CASSSRTSGTYEQYF